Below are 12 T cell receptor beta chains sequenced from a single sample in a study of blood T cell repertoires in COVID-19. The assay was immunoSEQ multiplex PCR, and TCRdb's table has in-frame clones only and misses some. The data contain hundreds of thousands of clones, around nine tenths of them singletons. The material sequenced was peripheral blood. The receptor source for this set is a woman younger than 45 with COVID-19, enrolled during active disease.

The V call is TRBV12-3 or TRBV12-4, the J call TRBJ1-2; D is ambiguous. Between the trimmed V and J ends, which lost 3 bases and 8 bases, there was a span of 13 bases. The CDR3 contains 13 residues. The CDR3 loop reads CASSFHPSRGYTF. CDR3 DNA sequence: TGTGCCAGCAGTTTTCACCCGAGCAGGGGCTACACCTTC.

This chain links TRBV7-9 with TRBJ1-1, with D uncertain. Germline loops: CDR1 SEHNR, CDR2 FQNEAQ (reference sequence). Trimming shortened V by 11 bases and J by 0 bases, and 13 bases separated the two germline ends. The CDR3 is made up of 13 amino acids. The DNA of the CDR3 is TGTGCCTGCTCTTGGCAGGTGAACACTGAAGCTTTCTTT. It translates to CACSWQVNTEAFF.

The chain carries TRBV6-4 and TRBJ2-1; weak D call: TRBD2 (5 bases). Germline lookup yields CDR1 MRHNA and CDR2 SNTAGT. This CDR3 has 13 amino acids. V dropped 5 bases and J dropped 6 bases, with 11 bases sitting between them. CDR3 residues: CASSHLGSNEQFF. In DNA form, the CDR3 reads TGTGCCAGCAGTCACCTGGGGAGCAATGAGCAGTTCTTC.

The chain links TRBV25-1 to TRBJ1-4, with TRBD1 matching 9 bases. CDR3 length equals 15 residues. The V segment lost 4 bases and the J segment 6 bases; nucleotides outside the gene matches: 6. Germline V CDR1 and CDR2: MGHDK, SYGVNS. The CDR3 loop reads CASSGGQGLDEKLFF. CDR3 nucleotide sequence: TGTGCCAGCAGTGGGGGACAGGGATTAGATGAAAAACTGTTTTTT.

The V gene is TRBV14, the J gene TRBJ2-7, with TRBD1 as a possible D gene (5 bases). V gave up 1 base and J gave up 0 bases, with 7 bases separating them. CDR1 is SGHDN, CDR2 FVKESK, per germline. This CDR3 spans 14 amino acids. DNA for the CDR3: TGTGCCAGCAGCCAAGGGACATTCTCCTACGAGCAGTACTTC. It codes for CASSQGTFSYEQYF.

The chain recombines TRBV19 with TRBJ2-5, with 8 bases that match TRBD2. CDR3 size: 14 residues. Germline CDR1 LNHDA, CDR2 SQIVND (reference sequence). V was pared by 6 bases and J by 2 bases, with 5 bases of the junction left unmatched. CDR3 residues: CASRPGGTQETQYF. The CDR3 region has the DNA TGTGCCAGTAGGCCGGGGGGGACTCAAGAGACCCAGTACTTC.

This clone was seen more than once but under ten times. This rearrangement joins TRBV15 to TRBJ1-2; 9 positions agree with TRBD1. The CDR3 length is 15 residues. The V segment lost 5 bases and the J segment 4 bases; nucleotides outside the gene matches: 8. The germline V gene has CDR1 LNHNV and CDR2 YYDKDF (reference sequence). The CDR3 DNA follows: TGTGCCACCAGCTCTGGGACAGGGACAGCCTATGGCTACACCTTC. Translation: CATSSGTGTAYGYTF.

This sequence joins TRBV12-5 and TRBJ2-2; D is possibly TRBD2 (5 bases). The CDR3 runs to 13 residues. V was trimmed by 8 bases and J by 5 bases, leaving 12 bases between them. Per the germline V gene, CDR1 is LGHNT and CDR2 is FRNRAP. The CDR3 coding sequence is TGTGCTAGTCGGGATGTAGGGACCGGGGAGCTGTTTTTT. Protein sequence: CASRDVGTGELFF.

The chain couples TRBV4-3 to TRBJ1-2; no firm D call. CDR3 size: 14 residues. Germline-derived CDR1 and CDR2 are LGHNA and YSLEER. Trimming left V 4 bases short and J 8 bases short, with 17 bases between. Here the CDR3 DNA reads TGCGCCAGCAGCCGTTGGACGGAAGGAGGCGGCTACACCTTC. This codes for CASSRWTEGGGYTF.

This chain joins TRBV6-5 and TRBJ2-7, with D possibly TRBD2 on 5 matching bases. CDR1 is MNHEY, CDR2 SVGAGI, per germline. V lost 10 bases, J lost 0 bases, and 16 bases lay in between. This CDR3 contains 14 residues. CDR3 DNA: TGTGCCACCCGGGAAGGGCGGCTCTCCTACGAGCAGTACTTC. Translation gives CATREGRLSYEQYF.

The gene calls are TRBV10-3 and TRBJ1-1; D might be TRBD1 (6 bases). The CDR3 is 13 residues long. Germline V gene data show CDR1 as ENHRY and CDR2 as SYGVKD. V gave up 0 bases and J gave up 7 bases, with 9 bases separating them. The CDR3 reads CAISESGDNEAFF. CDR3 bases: TGTGCCATCAGTGAGTCGGGGGACAATGAAGCTTTCTTT.

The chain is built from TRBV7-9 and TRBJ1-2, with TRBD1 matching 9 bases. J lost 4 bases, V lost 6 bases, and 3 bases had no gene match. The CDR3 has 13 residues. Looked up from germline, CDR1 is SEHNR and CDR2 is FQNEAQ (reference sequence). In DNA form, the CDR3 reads TGTGCCAGCAGTACGGGACAGGGCTATGGCTACACCTTC. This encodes CASSTGQGYGYTF. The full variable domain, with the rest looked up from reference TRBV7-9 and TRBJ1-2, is DTGVSQNPRHKITKRGQNVTFRCDPISEHNRLYWYRQTLGQGPEFLTYFQNEAQLEKSRLLSDRFSAERPKGSFSTLEIQRTEQGDSAMYLCASSTGQGYGYTFGSGTRLTVV.